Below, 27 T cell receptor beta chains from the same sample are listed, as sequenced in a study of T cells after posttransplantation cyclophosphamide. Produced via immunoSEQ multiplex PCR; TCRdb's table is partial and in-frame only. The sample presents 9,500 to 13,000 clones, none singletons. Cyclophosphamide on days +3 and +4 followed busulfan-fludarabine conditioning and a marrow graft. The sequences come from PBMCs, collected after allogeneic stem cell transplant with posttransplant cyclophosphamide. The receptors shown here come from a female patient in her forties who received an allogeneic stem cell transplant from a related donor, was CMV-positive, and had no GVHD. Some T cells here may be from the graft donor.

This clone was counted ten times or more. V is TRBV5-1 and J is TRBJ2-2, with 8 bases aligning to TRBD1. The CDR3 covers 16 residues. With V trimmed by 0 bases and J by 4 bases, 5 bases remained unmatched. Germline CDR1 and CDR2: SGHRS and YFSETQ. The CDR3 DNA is TGCGCCAGCAGCTTGGTGGCAGGGGGCTCCACCGGGGAGCTGTTTTTT. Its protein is CASSLVAGGSTGELFF. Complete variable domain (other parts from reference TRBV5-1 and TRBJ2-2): KAGVTQTPRYLIKTRGQQVTLSCSPISGHRSVSWYQQTPGQGLQFLFEYFSETQRNKGNFPGRFSGRQFSNSRSEMNVSTLELGDSALYLCASSLVAGGSTGELFFGEGSRLTVL.

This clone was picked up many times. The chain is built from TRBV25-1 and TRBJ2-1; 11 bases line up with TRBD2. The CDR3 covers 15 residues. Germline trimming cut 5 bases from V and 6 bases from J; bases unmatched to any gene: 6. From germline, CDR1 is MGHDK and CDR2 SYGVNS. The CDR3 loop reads CASSPTSGGFNEQFF. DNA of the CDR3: TGTGCCAGCAGTCCAACTAGCGGGGGTTTCAATGAGCAGTTCTTC.

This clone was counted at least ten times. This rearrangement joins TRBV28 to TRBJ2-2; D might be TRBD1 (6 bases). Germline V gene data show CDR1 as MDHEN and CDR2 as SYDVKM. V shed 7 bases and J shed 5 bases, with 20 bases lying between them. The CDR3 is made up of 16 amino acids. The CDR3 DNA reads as TGTGCCAGCACTTTCCGGACAGAGTTAGGGACCGGGGAGCTGTTTTTT. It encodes CASTFRTELGTGELFF.

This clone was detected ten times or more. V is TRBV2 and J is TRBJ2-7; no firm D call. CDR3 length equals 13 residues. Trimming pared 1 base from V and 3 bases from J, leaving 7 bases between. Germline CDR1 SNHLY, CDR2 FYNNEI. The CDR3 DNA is TGTGCCAGCAGTGAAGAGATGCGCTACGAGCAGTACTTC. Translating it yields CASSEEMRYEQYF.

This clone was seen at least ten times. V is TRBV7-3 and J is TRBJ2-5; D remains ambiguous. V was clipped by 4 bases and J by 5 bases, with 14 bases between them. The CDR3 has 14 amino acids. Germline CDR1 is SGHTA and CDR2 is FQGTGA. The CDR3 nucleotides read TGTGCCAGCAGCTCCCGAGGTCCGATGGAGACCCAGTACTTC. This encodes CASSSRGPMETQYF. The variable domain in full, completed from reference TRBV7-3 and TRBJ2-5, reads GAGVSQTPSNKVTEKGKYVELRCDPISGHTALYWYRQSLGQGPEFLIYFQGTGAADDSGLPNDRFFAVRPEGSVSTLKIQRTERGDSAVYLCASSSRGPMETQYFGPGTRLLVL.

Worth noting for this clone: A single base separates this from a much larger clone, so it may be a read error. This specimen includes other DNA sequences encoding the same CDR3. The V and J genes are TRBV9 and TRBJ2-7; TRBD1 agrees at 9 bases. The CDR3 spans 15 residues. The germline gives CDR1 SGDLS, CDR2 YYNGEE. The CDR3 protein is CVSSFGQGTAYEQYF. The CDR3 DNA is TGTGTCAGTAGTTTCGGACAGGGGACGGCCTACGAGCAGTACTTC.

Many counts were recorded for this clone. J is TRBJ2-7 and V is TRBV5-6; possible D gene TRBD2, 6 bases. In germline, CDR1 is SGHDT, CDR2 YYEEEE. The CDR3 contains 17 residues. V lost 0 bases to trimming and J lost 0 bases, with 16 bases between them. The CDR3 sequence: CASSLGWRGSFSYEQYF. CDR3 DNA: TGTGCCAGCAGCTTGGGATGGCGGGGTTCATTCTCCTACGAGCAGTACTTC.

The CDR3 bases are TGTGCCAGCAGATTTAGAGAGAGCCTAGCGGGGAGCCAAGAGACCCAGTACTTC. It encodes CASRFRESLAGSQETQYF. The genes are TRBV7-2 and TRBJ2-5, with TRBD2 matching 9 bases. This CDR3 spans 18 amino acids. CDR1 and CDR2 from the germline V gene are SGHTA and FQGNSA. After removal of 6 bases from V and 1 base from J, the junction contained 15 bases not matched to a gene.

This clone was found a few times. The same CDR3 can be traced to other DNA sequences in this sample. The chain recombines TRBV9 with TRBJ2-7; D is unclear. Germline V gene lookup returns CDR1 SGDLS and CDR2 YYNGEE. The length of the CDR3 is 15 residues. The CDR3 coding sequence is TGTGCTATTTTTTTCAAACAGAAGACGGCATACGAGCAGTACTTC. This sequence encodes CAIFFKQKTAYEQYF.

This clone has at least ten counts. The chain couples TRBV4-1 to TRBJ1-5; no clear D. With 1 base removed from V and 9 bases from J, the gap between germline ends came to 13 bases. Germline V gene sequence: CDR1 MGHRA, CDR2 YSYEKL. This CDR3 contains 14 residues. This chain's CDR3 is CASSQGEVEGPQHF. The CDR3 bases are TGCGCCAGCAGCCAAGGAGAAGTCGAGGGGCCCCAGCATTTT.

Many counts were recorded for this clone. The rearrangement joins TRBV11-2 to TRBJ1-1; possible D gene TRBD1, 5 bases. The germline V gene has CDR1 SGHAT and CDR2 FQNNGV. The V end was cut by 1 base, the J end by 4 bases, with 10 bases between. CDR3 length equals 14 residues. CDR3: CASSLGQFATEAFF. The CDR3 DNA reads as TGTGCCAGCAGCTTAGGACAGTTCGCCACTGAAGCTTTCTTT. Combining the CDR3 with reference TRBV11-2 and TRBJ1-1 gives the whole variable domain EAGVAQSPRYKIIEKRQSVAFWCNPISGHATLYWYQQILGQGPKLLIQFQNNGVVDDSQLPKDRFSAERLKGVDSTLKIQPAKLEDSAVYLCASSLGQFATEAFFGQGTRLTVV.

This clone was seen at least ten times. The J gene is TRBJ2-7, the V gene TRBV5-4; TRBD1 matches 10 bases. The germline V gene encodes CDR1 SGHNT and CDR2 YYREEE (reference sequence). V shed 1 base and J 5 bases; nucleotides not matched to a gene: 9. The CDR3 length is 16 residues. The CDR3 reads CASSLRARQGANEQYF. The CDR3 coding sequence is TGTGCCAGCAGCTTGCGAGCCCGACAGGGGGCGAACGAGCAGTACTTC. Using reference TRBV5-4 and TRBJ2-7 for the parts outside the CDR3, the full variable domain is ETGVTQSPTHLIKTRGQQVTLRCSSQSGHNTVSWYQQALGQGPQFIFQYYREEENGRGNFPPRFSGLQFPNYSSELNVNALELDDSALYLCASSLRARQGANEQYFGPGTRLTVT.

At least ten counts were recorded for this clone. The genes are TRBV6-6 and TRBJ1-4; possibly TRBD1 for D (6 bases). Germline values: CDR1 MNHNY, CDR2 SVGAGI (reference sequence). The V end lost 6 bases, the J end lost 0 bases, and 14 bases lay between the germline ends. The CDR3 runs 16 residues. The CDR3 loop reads CASSFQDSSTNEKLFF. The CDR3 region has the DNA TGTGCCAGCAGCTTTCAGGACAGCTCAACTAATGAAAAACTGTTTTTT.

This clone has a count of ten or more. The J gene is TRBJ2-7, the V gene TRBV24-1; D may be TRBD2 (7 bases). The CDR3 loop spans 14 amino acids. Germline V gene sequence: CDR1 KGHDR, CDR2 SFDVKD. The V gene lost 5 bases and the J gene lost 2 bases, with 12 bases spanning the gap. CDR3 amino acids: CATSGRGPPYEQYF. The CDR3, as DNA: TGTGCCACCAGTGGGCGGGGGCCGCCCTACGAGCAGTACTTC.

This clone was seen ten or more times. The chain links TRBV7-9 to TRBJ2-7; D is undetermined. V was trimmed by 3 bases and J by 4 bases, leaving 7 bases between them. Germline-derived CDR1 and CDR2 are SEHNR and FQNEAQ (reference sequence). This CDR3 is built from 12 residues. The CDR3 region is CASSFRGYEQYF. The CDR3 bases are TGTGCCAGCAGCTTCCGAGGTTACGAGCAGTACTTC.

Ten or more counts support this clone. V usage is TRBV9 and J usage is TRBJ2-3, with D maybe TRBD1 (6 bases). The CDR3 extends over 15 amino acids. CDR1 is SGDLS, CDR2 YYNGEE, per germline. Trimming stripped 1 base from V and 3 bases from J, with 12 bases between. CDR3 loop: CASSVNNRATDTQYF. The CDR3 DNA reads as TGTGCCAGCAGCGTAAACAACAGGGCAACAGATACGCAGTATTTT.

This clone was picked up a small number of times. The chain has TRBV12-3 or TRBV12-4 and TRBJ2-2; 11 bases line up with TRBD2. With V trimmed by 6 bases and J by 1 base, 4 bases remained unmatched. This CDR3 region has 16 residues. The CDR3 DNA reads TGTGCCAGCAGCGATAGCGGGGGGGAGAACACCGGGGAGCTGTTTTTT. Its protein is CASSDSGGENTGELFF.

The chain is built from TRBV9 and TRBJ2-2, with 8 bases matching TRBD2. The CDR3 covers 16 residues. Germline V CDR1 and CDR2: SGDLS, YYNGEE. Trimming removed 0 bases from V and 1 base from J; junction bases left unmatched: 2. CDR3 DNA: TGTGCCAGCAGCGTAGGGCTAGCGGGGAACACCGGGGAGCTGTTTTTT. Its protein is CASSVGLAGNTGELFF.

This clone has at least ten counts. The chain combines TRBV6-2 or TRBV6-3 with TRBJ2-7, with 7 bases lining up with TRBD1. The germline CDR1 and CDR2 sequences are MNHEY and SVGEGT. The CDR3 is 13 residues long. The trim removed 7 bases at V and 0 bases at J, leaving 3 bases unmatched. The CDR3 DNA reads TGTGCCAGCAACAGGGGCAGCTCCTACGAGCAGTACTTC. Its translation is CASNRGSSYEQYF.

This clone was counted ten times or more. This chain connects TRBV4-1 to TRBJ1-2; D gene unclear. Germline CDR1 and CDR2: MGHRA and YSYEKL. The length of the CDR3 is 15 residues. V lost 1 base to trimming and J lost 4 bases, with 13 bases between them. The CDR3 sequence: CASSQGLSVPYGYTF. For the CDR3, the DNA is TGCGCCAGCAGCCAAGGACTCTCGGTACCCTATGGCTACACCTTC.

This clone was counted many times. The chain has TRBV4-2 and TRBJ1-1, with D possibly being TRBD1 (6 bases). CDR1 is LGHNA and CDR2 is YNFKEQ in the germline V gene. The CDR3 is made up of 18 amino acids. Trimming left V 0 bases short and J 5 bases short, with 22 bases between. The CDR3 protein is CASSQDKPGTGLSTEAFF. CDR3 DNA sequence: TGTGCCAGCAGCCAAGATAAGCCCGGCACAGGGCTGTCGACTGAAGCTTTCTTT.

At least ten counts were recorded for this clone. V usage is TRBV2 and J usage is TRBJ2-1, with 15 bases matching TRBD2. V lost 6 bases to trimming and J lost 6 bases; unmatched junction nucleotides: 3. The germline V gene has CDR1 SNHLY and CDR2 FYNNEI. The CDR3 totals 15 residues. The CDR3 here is CASRRTSGGGNEQFF. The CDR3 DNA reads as TGTGCCAGCAGGAGGACTAGCGGGGGGGGCAATGAGCAGTTCTTC.

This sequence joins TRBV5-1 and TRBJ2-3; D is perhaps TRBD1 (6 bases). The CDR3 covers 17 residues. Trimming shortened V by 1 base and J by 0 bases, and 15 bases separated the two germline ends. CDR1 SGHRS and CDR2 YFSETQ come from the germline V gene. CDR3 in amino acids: CASSLNRVSFSTDTQYF. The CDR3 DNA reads TGCGCCAGCAGCTTGAACAGGGTGTCGTTTAGCACAGATACGCAGTATTTT.

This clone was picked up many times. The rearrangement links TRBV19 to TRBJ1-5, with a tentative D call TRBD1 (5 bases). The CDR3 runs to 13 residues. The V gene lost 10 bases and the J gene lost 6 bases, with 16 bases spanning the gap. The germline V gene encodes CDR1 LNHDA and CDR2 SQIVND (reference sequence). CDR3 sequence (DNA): TGTGCCACCAGATGGGGGGTGGGTCAGCCCCAGCATTTT. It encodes CATRWGVGQPQHF.

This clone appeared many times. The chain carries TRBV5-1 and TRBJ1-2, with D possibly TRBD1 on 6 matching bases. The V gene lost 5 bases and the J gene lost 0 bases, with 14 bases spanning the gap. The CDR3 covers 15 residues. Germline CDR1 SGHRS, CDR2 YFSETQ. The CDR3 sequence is CASRPGVLTNYGYTF. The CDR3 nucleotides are TGCGCCAGCAGGCCAGGGGTCCTTACTAACTATGGCTACACCTTC.

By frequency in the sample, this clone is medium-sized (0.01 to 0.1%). The CDR3 is CASSAQGDNEQFF. CDR3 coding DNA: TGTGCCAGCAGCGCACAGGGGGACAATGAGCAGTTCTTC. This chain uses TRBV5-6 with TRBJ2-1; the match to TRBD1 covers 8 bases. The germline V gene has CDR1 SGHDT and CDR2 YYEEEE. The CDR3 sequence is 13 residues long. V was clipped by 4 bases and J by 5 bases; unmatched bases: 2.

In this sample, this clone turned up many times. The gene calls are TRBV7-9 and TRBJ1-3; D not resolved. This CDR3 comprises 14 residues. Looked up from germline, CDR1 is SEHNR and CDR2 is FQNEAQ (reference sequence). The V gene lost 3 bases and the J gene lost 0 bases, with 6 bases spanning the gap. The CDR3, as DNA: TGTGCCAGCAGCTTCGGGGACTCTGGAAACACCATATATTTT. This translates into CASSFGDSGNTIYF.